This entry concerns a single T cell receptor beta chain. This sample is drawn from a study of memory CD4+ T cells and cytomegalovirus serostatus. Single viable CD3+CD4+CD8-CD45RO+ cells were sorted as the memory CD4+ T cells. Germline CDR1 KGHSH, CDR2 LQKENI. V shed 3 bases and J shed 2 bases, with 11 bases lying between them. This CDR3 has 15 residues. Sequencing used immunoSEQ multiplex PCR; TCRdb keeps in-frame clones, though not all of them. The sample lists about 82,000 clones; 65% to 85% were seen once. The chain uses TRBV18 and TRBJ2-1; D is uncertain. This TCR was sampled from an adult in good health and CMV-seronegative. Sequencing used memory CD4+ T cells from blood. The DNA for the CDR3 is TGTGCCAGCTCACCGGGCAGTTCGACCTACAATGAGCAGTTCTTC. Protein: CASSPGSSTYNEQFF.